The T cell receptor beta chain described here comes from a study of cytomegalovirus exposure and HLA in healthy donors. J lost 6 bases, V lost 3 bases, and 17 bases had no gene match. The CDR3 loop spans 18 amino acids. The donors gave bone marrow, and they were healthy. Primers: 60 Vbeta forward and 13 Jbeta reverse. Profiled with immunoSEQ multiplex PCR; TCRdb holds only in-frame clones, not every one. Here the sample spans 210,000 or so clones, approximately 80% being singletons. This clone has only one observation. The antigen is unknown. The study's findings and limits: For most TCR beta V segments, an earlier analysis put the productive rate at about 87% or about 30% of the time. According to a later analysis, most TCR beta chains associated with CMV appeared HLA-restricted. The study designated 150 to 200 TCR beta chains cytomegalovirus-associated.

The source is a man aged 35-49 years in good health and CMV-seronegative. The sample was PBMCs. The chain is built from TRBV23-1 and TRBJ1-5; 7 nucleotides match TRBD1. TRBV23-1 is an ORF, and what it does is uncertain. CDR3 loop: CASSQKDGTQGVSQPQHF. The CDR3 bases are TGCGCCAGCAGTCAGAAAGACGGGACTCAGGGGGTTAGTCAGCCCCAGCATTTT.